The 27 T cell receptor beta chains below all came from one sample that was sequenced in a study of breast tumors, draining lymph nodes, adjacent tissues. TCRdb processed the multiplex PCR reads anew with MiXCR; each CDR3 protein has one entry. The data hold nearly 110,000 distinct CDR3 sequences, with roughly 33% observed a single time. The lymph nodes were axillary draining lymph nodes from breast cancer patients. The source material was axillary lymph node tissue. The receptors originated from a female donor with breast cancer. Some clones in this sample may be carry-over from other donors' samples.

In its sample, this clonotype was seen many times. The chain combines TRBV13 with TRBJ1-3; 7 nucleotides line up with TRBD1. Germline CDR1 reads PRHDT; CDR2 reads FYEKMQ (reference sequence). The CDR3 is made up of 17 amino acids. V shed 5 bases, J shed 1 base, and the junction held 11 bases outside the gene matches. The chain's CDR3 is CASSHSVGQISGNTIYF. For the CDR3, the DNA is TGTGCCAGCAGCCACAGTGTGGGACAGATATCTGGAAACACCATATATTTT.

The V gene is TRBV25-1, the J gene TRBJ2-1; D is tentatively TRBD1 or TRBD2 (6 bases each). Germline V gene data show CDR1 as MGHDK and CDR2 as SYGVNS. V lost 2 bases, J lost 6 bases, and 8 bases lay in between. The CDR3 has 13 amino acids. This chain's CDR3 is CASSERGRNEQFF. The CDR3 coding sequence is TGTGCCAGCAGTGAACGGGGGCGCAATGAGCAGTTCTTC.

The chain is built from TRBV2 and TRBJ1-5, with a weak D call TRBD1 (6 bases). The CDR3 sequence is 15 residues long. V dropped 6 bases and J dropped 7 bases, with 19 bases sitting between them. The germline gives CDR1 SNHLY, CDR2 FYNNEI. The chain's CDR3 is CASRKGQIDEQPQHF. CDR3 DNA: TGTGCCAGCAGGAAAGGACAGATCGATGAACAGCCCCAGCATTTT.

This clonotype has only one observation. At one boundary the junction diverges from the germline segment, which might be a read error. CDR3 nucleotide sequence: TGTGCCAACAGCTTACCAGATTTGGGACAAGGGGAAGTTAACTACGAGCAGTACTTC. Translating gives CANSLPDLGQGEVNYEQYF. V gene TRBV7-9 combines with J gene TRBJ2-7, with D maybe TRBD1 (6 bases). The CDR3 length is 19 residues. The V gene's germline CDR1 is SEHNR and CDR2 FQNEAQ (reference sequence).

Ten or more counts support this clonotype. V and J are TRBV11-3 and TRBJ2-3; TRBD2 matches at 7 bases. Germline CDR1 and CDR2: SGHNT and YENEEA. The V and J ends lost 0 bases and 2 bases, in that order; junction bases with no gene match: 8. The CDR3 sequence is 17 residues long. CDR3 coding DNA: TGTGCCAGCAGCTTAGATGGTCCTAGCGGAAACACAGATACGCAGTATTTT. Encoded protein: CASSLDGPSGNTDTQYF.

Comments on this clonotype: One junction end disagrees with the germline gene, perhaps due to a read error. As DNA, the CDR3 is TGTGCCAGCAGCCAAGGTTTGACTAGCGGGAGCTCCTACAATAAGCAGTTCTTC. Translating gives CASSQGLTSGSSYNKQFF. The chain has TRBV3-1 and TRBJ2-1; TRBD2 agrees at 12 bases. The germline CDR1 and CDR2 sequences are LGHDT and YNNKEL (reference sequence). There are 18 residues in the CDR3.

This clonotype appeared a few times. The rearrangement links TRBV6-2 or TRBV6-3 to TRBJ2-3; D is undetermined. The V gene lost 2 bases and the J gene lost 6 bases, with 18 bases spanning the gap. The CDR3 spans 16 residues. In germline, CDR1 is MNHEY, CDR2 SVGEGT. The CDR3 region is CASSYRGVHFIDTQYF. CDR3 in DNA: TGTGCCAGCAGTTACCGCGGCGTCCACTTTATTGATACGCAGTATTTT.

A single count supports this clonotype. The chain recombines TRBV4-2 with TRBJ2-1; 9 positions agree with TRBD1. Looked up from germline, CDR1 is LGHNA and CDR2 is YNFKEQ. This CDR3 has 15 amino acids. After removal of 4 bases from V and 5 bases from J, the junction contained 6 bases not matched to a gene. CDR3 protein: CASSPWTGADNEQFF. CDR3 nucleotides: TGTGCCAGCAGCCCGTGGACAGGGGCGGACAATGAGCAGTTCTTC.

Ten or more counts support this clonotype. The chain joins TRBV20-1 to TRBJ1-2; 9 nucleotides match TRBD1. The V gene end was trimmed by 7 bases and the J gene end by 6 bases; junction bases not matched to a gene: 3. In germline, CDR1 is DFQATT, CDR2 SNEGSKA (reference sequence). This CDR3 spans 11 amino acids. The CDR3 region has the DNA TGCAGTGTCTGGACAGGGGATGGCTACACCTTC. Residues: CSVWTGDGYTF.

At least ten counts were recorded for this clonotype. The CDR3 sequence: CASSLGLAGETQYF. CDR3 nucleotides: TGCGCCAGCAGCCTTGGGCTAGCGGGGGAGACCCAGTACTTC. V and J are TRBV5-1 and TRBJ2-5; 9 nucleotides line up with TRBD2. V lost 4 bases, J lost 5 bases, and 6 bases stayed unmatched. This CDR3 is 14 amino acids long. Germline values: CDR1 SGHRS, CDR2 YFSETQ.

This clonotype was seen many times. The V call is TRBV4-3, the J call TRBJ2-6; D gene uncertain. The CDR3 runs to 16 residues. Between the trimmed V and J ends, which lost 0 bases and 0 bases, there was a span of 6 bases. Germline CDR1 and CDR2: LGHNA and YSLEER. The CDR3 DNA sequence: TGCGCCAGCAGCCAAGATAAGAGCTCTGGGGCCAACGTCCTGACTTTC. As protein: CASSQDKSSGANVLTF.

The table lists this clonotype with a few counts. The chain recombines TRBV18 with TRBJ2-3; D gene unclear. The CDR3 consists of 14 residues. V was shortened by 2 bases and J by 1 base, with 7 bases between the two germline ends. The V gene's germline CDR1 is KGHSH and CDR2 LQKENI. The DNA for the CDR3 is TGTGCCAGCTCACCAGTCCAAGGCACAGATACGCAGTATTTT. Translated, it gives CASSPVQGTDTQYF. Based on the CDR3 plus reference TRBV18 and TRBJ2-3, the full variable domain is NAGVMQNPRHLVRRRGQEARLRCSPMKGHSHVYWYRQLPEEGLKFMVYLQKENIIDESGMPKERFSAEFPKEGPSILRIQQVVRGDSAAYFCASSPVQGTDTQYFGPGTRLTVL.

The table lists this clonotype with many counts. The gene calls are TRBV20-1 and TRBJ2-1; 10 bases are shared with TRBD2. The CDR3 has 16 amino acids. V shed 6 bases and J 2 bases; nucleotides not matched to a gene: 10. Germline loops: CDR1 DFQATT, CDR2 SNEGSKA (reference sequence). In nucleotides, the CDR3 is TGCAGTGCCTATGAGGCTAGCGGGAGTACCTACAATGAGCAGTTCTTC. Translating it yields CSAYEASGSTYNEQFF.

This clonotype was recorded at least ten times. The DNA for the CDR3 is TGTGCCAGCAGCTTAATGGACTCTGGCACAGATACGCAGTATTTT. The encoded protein is CASSLMDSGTDTQYF. The gene calls are TRBV7-9 and TRBJ2-3; tentatively, D is TRBD2 (5 bases). Per the germline V gene, CDR1 is SEHNR and CDR2 is FQNEAQ (reference sequence). V shed 2 bases and J shed 1 base, with 10 bases lying between them. The CDR3 sequence is 15 residues long. Variable domain in full (rest from reference TRBV7-9 and TRBJ2-3): DTGVSQNPRHKITKRGQNVTFRCDPISEHNRLYWYRQTLGQGPEFLTYFQNEAQLEKSRLLSDRFSAERPKGSFSTLEIQRTEQGDSAMYLCASSLMDSGTDTQYFGPGTRLTVL.

The CDR3 spells CASSLLLGVAGGLHYEQYF. The CDR3 DNA is TGTGCCAGCAGCTTATTATTAGGTGTAGCGGGGGGCCTGCACTACGAGCAGTACTTC. The chain joins TRBV7-2 to TRBJ2-7; 10 nucleotides agree with TRBD2. J was trimmed by 3 bases and V by 2 bases; bases with no gene match: 16. Germline values: CDR1 SGHTA, CDR2 FQGNSA. This CDR3 spans 19 amino acids.

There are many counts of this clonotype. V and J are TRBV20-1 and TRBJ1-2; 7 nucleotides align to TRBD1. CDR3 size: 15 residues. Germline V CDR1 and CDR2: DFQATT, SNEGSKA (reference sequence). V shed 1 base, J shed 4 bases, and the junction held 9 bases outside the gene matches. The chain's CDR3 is CSARVQEGAGYGYTF. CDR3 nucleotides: TGCAGTGCTAGAGTTCAGGAGGGGGCGGGCTATGGCTACACCTTC.

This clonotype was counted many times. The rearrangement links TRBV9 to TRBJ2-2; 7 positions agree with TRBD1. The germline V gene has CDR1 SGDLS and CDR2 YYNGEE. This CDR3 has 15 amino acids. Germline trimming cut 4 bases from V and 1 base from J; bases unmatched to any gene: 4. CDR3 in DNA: TGTGCCAGCAGCCCCCGGGACAGGAACACCGGGGAGCTGTTTTTT. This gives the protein CASSPRDRNTGELFF.

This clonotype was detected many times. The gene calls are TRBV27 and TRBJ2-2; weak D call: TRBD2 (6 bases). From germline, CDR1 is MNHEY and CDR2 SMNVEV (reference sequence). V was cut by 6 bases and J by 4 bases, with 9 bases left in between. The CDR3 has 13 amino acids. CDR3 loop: CASSLGGTGELFF. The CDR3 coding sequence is TGTGCCAGCAGCTTGGGGGGCACCGGGGAGCTGTTTTTT.

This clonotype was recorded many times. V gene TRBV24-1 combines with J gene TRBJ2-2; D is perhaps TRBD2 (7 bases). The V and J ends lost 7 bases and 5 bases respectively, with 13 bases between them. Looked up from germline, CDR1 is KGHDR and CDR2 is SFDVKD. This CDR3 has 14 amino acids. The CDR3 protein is CATRSRGGTGELFF. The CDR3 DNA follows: TGTGCCACCAGGAGCAGGGGAGGGACCGGGGAGCTGTTTTTT.

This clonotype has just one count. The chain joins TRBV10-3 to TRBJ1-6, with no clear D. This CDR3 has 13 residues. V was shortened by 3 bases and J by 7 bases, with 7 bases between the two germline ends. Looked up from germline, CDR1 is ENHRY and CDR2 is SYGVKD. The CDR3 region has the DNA TGTGCCATCAGTGATCAGGAAAATTCACCCCTCCACTTT. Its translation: CAISDQENSPLHF.

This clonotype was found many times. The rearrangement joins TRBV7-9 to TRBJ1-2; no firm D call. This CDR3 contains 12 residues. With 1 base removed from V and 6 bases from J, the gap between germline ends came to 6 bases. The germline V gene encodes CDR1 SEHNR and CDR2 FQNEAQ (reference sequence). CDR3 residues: CASSLDEDGYTF. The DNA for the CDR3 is TGTGCCAGCAGCTTAGATGAGGATGGCTACACCTTC.

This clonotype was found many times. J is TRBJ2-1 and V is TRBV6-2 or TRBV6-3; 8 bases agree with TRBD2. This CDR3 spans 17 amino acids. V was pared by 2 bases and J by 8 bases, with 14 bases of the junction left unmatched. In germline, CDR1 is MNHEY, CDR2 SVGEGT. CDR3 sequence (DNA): TGTGCCAGCAGTTACCAATTCGGGGGGGGTATATTCGATGAGCAGTTCTTC. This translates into CASSYQFGGGIFDEQFF.

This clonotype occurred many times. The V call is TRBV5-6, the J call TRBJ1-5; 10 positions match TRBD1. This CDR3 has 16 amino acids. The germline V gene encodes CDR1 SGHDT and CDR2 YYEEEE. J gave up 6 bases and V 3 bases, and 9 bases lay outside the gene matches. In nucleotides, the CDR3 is TGTGCCAGCAGCTCAGACAGGGGGCTGGGGGCTCAGCCCCAGCATTTT. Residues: CASSSDRGLGAQPQHF.

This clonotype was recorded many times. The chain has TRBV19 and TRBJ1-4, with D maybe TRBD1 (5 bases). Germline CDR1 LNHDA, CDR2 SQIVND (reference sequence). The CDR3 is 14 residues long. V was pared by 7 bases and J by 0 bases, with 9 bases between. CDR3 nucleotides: TGTGCCAGTACCCCGGGGGCAACTAATGAAAAACTGTTTTTT. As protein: CASTPGATNEKLFF.

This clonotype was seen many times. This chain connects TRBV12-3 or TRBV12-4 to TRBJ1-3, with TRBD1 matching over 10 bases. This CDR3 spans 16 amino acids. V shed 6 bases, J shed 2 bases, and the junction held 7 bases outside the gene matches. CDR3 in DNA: TGTGCCAGCAGCCTCTCCGGGACAGGGGCTGGAAACACCATATATTTT. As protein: CASSLSGTGAGNTIYF.

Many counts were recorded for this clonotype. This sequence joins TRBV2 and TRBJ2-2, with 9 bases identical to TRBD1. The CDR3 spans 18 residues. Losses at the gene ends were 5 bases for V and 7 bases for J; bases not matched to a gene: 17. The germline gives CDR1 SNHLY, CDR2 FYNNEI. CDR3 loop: CASSTKLPGQGFGGELFF. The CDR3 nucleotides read TGTGCCAGCAGTACGAAACTGCCGGGACAGGGTTTTGGCGGGGAGCTGTTTTTT.

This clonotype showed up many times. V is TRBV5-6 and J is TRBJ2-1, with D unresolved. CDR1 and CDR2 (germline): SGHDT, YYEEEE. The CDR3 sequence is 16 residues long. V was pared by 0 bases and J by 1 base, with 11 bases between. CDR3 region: CASSLGRRRSYNEQFF. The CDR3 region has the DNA TGTGCCAGCAGCTTGGGTAGGCGGCGGTCCTACAATGAGCAGTTCTTC.